The next 17 T cell receptor beta chains were all read from a single sample in a study of T cells in localized non-small cell lung cancer. The protocol was immunoSEQ multiplex PCR, while the TCRdb copy is restricted to in-frame clones and leaves out a portion. The data hold more than 2,000 clones, with approximately 22% observed a single time. The source material was lung tumor tissue, sampled before any cancer treatment. These receptor sequences come from a man aged 40-75 years with stage II lung adenocarcinoma.

This clone was seen a handful of times. The rearrangement links TRBV9 to TRBJ2-5; 8 bases are shared with TRBD2. The ends lost 4 bases at V and 1 base at J; junction bases unmatched: 6. The CDR3 is 15 residues long. CDR1 is SGDLS and CDR2 is YYNGEE in the germline V gene. This CDR3 is CASSKVAGSQETQYF. The CDR3 DNA sequence: TGTGCCAGCAGCAAAGTAGCGGGATCCCAAGAGACCCAGTACTTC.

V is TRBV9 and J is TRBJ2-7; 9 nucleotides agree with TRBD1. The CDR3 sequence is 14 residues long. Per the germline V gene, CDR1 is SGDLS and CDR2 is YYNGEE. J gave up 13 bases and V 4 bases, and 15 bases lay outside the gene matches. CDR3: CASSTTGQGTILYF. The CDR3 coding sequence is TGTGCCAGCAGCACCACGGGACAGGGAACCATTTTATACTTC.

This chain joins TRBV19 and TRBJ2-2; D remains ambiguous. Trimming cost V 4 bases and J 4 bases, with 19 bases left between them. There are 17 residues in the CDR3. Germline lookup yields CDR1 LNHDA and CDR2 SQIVND (reference sequence). CDR3 nucleotides: TGTGCCAGTAGTACCCGGGTCCCCTCGTGGGGCACCGGGGAGCTGTTTTTT. Its protein product is CASSTRVPSWGTGELFF.

This clone came up a few times. The chain combines TRBV9 with TRBJ2-3; TRBD1 matches 8 bases. The CDR3 has 15 residues. The V gene's germline CDR1 is SGDLS and CDR2 YYNGEE. V gave up 0 bases and J gave up 7 bases; unmatched junction bases: 7. This CDR3 reads CASSVDAGGVYTQYF. In DNA, the CDR3 is TGTGCCAGCAGCGTAGATGCAGGGGGCGTATATACGCAGTATTTT. The full variable domain, its missing parts supplied by reference TRBV9 and TRBJ2-3, is DSGVTQTPKHLITATGQRVTLRCSPRSGDLSVYWYQQSLDQGLQFLIQYYNGEERAKGNILERFSAQQFPDLHSELNLSSLELGDSALYFCASSVDAGGVYTQYFGPGTRLTVL.

J is TRBJ2-5 and V is TRBV11-3, with 9 nucleotides matching TRBD2. Germline trimming cut 5 bases from V and 2 bases from J; bases unmatched to any gene: 9. Per the germline V gene, CDR1 is SGHNT and CDR2 is YENEEA. The CDR3 spans 16 residues. This CDR3 reads CASSTQRREGQETQYF. In DNA, the CDR3 is TGTGCCAGCAGCACTCAGCGGCGGGAGGGGCAAGAGACCCAGTACTTC. Full variable domain (missing parts from reference TRBV11-3 and TRBJ2-5): EAGVVQSPRYKIIEKKQPVAFWCNPISGHNTLYWYLQNLGQGPELLIRYENEEAVDDSQLPKDRFSAERLKGVDSTLKIQPAELGDSAVYLCASSTQRREGQETQYFGPGTRLLVL.

This clone appeared a few times. The chain is built from TRBV6-8 and TRBJ2-2, with 10 bases aligning to TRBD2. The length of the CDR3 is 16 residues. The V segment lost 5 bases and the J segment 7 bases; nucleotides outside the gene matches: 10. The germline V gene encodes CDR1 MNHGY and CDR2 SAAAGT. CDR3 amino acids: CASSRASGGPGGELFF. The CDR3, as DNA: TGTGCCAGCAGTAGAGCTAGCGGGGGACCCGGCGGGGAGCTGTTTTTT.

This chain uses TRBV19 with TRBJ2-2; TRBD2 is a possible D gene (6 bases). Germline loops: CDR1 LNHDA, CDR2 SQIVND (reference sequence). Trimming took off 6 bases at V and 4 bases at J, with 9 bases between the two ends. The CDR3 contains 13 residues. The chain's CDR3 is CASRWGVTGELFF. CDR3 nucleotides: TGTGCCAGTAGATGGGGGGTCACCGGGGAGCTGTTTTTT.

This chain uses TRBV18 with TRBJ1-2; D not resolved. Trimming took 3 bases from V and 8 from J, leaving 13 bases between them. CDR3 length: 13 residues. Germline values: CDR1 KGHSH, CDR2 LQKENI. DNA of the CDR3: TGTGCCAGCTCACCGGCCCCGCCGGGAGGCTACACCTTC. This sequence encodes CASSPAPPGGYTF. Filled out from reference TRBV18 and TRBJ1-2, the complete variable domain reads NAGVMQNPRHLVRRRGQEARLRCSPMKGHSHVYWYRQLPEEGLKFMVYLQKENIIDESGMPKERFSAEFPKEGPSILRIQQVVRGDSAAYFCASSPAPPGGYTFGSGTRLTVV.

This clone was detected once. The V and J genes are TRBV28 and TRBJ1-1; D is perhaps TRBD1 (6 bases). V gave up 6 bases and J gave up 4 bases, with 9 bases separating them. Germline-derived CDR1 and CDR2 are MDHEN and SYDVKM. The length of the CDR3 is 12 residues. CDR3 in DNA: TGTGCCAGCAGCCAAGGGGGCACTGAAGCTTTCTTT. This translates into CASSQGGTEAFF.

This clone was counted only a few times. The DNA of the CDR3 is TGTGCCAGCAGAGGGGGCCTAGCGGCCTACAATGAGCAGTTCTTC. This translates into CASRGGLAAYNEQFF. V is TRBV11-3 and J is TRBJ2-1; D tentatively fits TRBD1 or TRBD2 (7 bases each). Trimming took 6 bases from V and 2 from J, leaving 14 bases between them. This CDR3 spans 15 amino acids. Germline V gene lookup returns CDR1 SGHNT and CDR2 YENEEA.

The chain recombines TRBV6-8 with TRBJ1-1; 8 bases map to TRBD1. This CDR3 has 14 amino acids. The V gene end was trimmed by 5 bases and the J gene end by 4 bases; junction bases not matched to a gene: 6. Germline-derived CDR1 and CDR2 are MNHGY and SAAAGT. This CDR3 is CASSDWTGLTEAFF. The CDR3 DNA reads as TGTGCCAGCAGTGACTGGACAGGGCTCACTGAAGCTTTCTTT.

V usage is TRBV28 and J usage is TRBJ2-5; D gene uncertain. V lost 5 bases to trimming and J lost 4 bases, with 17 bases between them. The germline gives CDR1 MDHEN, CDR2 SYDVKM. The CDR3 contains 15 residues. CDR3 residues: CASSLYRAPTETQYF. CDR3 nucleotides: TGTGCCAGCAGTCTTTACCGGGCCCCAACAGAGACCCAGTACTTC.

This clone has just a few counts. This chain links TRBV9 with TRBJ2-1; D gene ambiguous. Germline CDR1 and CDR2: SGDLS and YYNGEE. This CDR3 has 14 amino acids. The ends were cut back, 0 bases at V and 10 bases at J, with 14 bases in the middle. CDR3 nucleotides: TGTGCCAGCAGCGTAGATCACTACCCGATGGAGCAGTTCTTC. Protein product: CASSVDHYPMEQFF.

The rearrangement joins TRBV28 to TRBJ1-2; D possibly corresponds to TRBD1 (6 bases). The CDR3 length is 12 residues. V shed 7 bases and J shed 3 bases, with 9 bases lying between them. Germline CDR1 MDHEN, CDR2 SYDVKM. CDR3 sequence: CASTTGHYGYTF. Here the CDR3 DNA reads TGTGCCAGCACCACAGGGCACTATGGCTACACCTTC.

This clone was seen more than once but under ten times. The chain links TRBV19 to TRBJ2-1; 10 nucleotides match TRBD2. The CDR3 loop spans 14 amino acids. The J segment lost 8 bases and the V segment lost 4 bases, leaving 5 bases of the junction unmatched. From germline, CDR1 is LNHDA and CDR2 SQIVND (reference sequence). CDR3 sequence (DNA): TGTGCCAGTAGTACAGCGGGAGGGCGGGATGAGCAGTTCTTC. Protein sequence: CASSTAGGRDEQFF.

This clone rates as medium-sized. This chain joins TRBV6-8 and TRBJ1-2; weak D call: TRBD1 (6 bases). Germline V gene lookup returns CDR1 MNHGY and CDR2 SAAAGT. This CDR3 has 15 residues. With 2 bases removed from V and 5 bases from J, the gap between germline ends came to 15 bases. CDR3 residues: CASSYEWGLTYGYTF. The CDR3 DNA reads as TGTGCCAGCAGTTACGAATGGGGGCTGACTTATGGCTACACCTTC.

The genes are TRBV19 and TRBJ1-2, with a tentative D call TRBD1 (5 bases). The CDR3 length is 14 residues. V lost 3 bases and J lost 4, with 12 bases in between. The V gene's germline CDR1 is LNHDA and CDR2 SQIVND (reference sequence). CDR3 DNA: TGTGCCAGTAGTATGGGACCGTTAAGCTATGGCTACACCTTC. This codes for CASSMGPLSYGYTF.